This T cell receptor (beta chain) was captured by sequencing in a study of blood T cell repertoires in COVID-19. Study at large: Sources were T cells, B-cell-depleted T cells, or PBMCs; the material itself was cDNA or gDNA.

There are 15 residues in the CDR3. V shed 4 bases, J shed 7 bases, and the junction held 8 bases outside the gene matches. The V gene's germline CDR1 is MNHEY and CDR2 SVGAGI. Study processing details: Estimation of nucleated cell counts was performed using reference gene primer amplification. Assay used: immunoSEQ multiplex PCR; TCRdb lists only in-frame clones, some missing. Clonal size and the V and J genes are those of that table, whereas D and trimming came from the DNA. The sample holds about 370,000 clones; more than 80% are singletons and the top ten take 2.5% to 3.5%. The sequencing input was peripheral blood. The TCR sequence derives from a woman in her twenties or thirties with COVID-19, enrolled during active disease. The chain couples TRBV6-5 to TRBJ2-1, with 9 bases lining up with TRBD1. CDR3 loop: CASSSPGTGSNEQFF. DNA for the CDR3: TGTGCCAGCAGTTCTCCCGGGACAGGGTCTAATGAGCAGTTCTTC.